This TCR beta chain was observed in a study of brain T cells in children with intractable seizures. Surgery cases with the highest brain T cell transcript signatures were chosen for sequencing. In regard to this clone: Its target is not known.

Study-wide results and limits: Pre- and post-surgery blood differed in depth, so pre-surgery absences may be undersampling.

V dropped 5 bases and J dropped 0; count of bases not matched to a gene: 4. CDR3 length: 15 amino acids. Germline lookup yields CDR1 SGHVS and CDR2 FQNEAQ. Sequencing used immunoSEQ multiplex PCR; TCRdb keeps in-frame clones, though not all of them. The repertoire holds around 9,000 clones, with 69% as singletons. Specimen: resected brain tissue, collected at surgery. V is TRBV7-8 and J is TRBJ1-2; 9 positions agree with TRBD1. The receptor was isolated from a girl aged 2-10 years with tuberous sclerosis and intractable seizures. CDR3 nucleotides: TGTGCCAGCAGCCAACAGGGGGCCTCTAACTATGGCTACACCTTC. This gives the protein CASSQQGASNYGYTF.